The rows below give T cell receptor beta chains drawn from one sample of a study of cytomegalovirus exposure and HLA in healthy donors. Generated by immunoSEQ multiplex PCR, the TCRdb table keeps only in-frame clones and is missing some. Here the sample spans some 190,000 clones, about 85% being singletons. The sequenced sample was PBMCs. The receptors originated from a boy aged 2 to 10 in good health and CMV-seronegative. Both conserved end residues are part of each CDR3. The D gene is left open where the match is weak. Part of the rows lack a size; the others show once, few, many or a class for expanded clones.

J gene	clone size	V gene	D gene	CDR3 DNA	CDR3 protein
TRBJ2-7	-	TRBV7-9	TRBD1	TGTGCCAGCAGCTTAGGAGTAGTCGGGACAGGTCGCTACGAGCAGTACTTC	CASSLGVVGTGRYEQYF
TRBJ2-3	once	TRBV7-3	-	TGTGCCAGCAGCCCGGAGCCTAGCACAGATACGCAGTATTTT	CASSPEPSTDTQYF
TRBJ2-5	-	TRBV5-6	TRBD2	TGTGCCAGCAGCTCCCCCTTCGGGACTAGCGGGGGGGTACAAGAGACCCAGTACTTC	CASSSPFGTSGGVQETQYF
TRBJ1-1	-	TRBV9	-	TGTGCCAGCAGCGTAGTTGCGGGGGCGCCTGAAGCTTTCTTT	CASSVVAGAPEAFF
TRBJ2-3	-	TRBV5-1	-	TGCGCCAGCAGCTTGGGCCAGCGCGCGGGCACAGATACGCAGTATTTT	CASSLGQRAGTDTQYF
TRBJ2-2	few	TRBV5-4	-	TGTGCCAGCAGCCCCAACCTGGGGGGGCCCACCGGGGAGCTGTTTTTT	CASSPNLGGPTGELFF
TRBJ2-3	-	TRBV4-1	-	TGCGCCAGCAGCACAGGGCGGCTCACAGATACGCAGTATTTT	CASSTGRLTDTQYF
TRBJ1-6	-	TRBV6-6	TRBD1	TGTGCCAGCAGTTTACAGGGGGATAATTCACCCCTCCACTTT	CASSLQGDNSPLHF
TRBJ2-3	-	TRBV9	TRBD2	TGTGCCAGCAGCGTAGGCGGGAGGACAGATACGCAGTATTTT	CASSVGGRTDTQYF
TRBJ2-7	-	TRBV28	TRBD1	TGTGCCAGCAGTTCCCTGGACAGGGGATACTACGAGCAGTACTTC	CASSSLDRGYYEQYF
TRBJ2-5	-	TRBV19	-	TGTGCCAGTAGTATGCTTGCGGGCGGACAAGGGGGAGAGACCCAGTACTTC	CASSMLAGGQGGETQYF
TRBJ2-1	-	TRBV5-1	-	TGCGCCAGCAGCTTGGGAGCCAATGAGCAGTTCTTC	CASSLGANEQFF
TRBJ1-6	once	TRBV7-9	-	TGTTCCAGCAGCTTCCAGGGTTTGGGTTCACCCCTCCACTTT	CSSSFQGLGSPLHF
TRBJ1-5	-	TRBV28	-	TGTGCCAGCAGTTTATCACAGGGTGCGAATCAGCCCCAGCATTTT	CASSLSQGANQPQHF
TRBJ2-2	-	TRBV30	TRBD1	TGTGCCTGGGGACAGGGTACCGGGGAGCTGTTTTTT	CAWGQGTGELFF
TRBJ1-2	-	TRBV27	TRBD1	TGTGCCAGCAGTTTTACAGGGGTAGGCTATGGCTACACCTTC	CASSFTGVGYGYTF
TRBJ2-7	once	TRBV29-1	TRBD1	TGCAGCGTTGGGGACAGGGACACCAAGTACTTC	CSVGDRDTKYF
TRBJ2-5	-	TRBV5-1	TRBD2	TGCGCCAGCAGCTTGGGGGGACTAAAATCCGGGGAGACCCAGTACTTC	CASSLGGLKSGETQYF
TRBJ2-7	-	TRBV28	TRBD2	TGTGCCAGCAGTTTAATCACTAGCGGGATGTACGAGCAGTACTTC	CASSLITSGMYEQYF
TRBJ1-2	-	TRBV6-1	-	TGTGCCAGCAGTGAAGAAGGGGGGGATGGCTACACCTTC	CASSEEGGDGYTF
TRBJ1-1	-	TRBV6-5	-	TGTGCCAGCAGCATGCCCGGGGTGGCTGAAGCTTTCTTT	CASSMPGVAEAFF
TRBJ2-5	once	TRBV6-1	-	TGTGCCACTACACGAAGGGGCCTTGGAGAGACCCAGTACTTC	CATTRRGLGETQYF
TRBJ2-1	-	TRBV10-2	TRBD2	TGCGCCAGCAGTGAGGAGGGCGGGGGGGGTCCCTACAATGAGCAGTTCTTC	CASSEEGGGGPYNEQFF
TRBJ2-7	-	TRBV18	TRBD2	TGTGCCAGCTCACCCCTTGGACTAGCGGGAGGGAACGAGCAGTACTTC	CASSPLGLAGGNEQYF
TRBJ1-1	-	TRBV28	-	TGTGCCAGCAGTTCCCCTCCCGACAGGCCCAAAGCTTTCTTT	CASSSPPDRPKAFF
TRBJ1-5	-	TRBV27	-	TGTGCCAGCAGTTTGTCAGGGTTACATCAGCCCCAGCATTTT	CASSLSGLHQPQHF
TRBJ2-3	-	TRBV4-1	TRBD2	TGCGCCAGCAGCCAACTCCGAGTAGGACTAGCGGGCACAGATACGCAGTATTTT	CASSQLRVGLAGTDTQYF
TRBJ2-7	-	TRBV28	-	TGTGCCAGCAGTTTCCTCCGGGGGGCAAGCTACGAGCAGTACTTC	CASSFLRGASYEQYF
TRBJ2-1	few	TRBV5-1	-	TGCGCCAGCGGTATGGCGGGAAGTCCCCAGTACTACAATGAGCAGTTCTTC	CASGMAGSPQYYNEQFF
TRBJ2-7	-	TRBV28	-	TGTGCCAGCAGTCCGTTGACCCGGACACATTACGAGCAGTACTTC	CASSPLTRTHYEQYF
TRBJ2-7	-	TRBV30	-	TGTGCCTGGAGTTCAACAGGGCGGGAGCAGTACTTC	CAWSSTGREQYF
TRBJ2-6	-	TRBV9	-	TGTGCCAGCAGCGTAGCGATTGGACCCAGGGACTCTGGGGCCAACGTCCTGACTTTC	CASSVAIGPRDSGANVLTF